The T cell receptor (beta chain) described here comes from a study of T cell responses to AZD1222 COVID-19 vaccine. Turning to the study itself: Second doses were pooled across both intervals (about 4 or about 12 weeks).

The germline CDR1 and CDR2 sequences are MDHEN and SYDVKM. The CDR3 sequence is 15 residues long. V lost 7 bases and J 4 bases, leaving 19 bases between the germline ends. Findings of the study overall: At baseline, seropositivity was found in only a handful of AZD1222 recipients. Most donors were white British, females outnumbered males, and clonal diversity was possibly underestimated.

As concerns this clone: Its cognate antigen is unknown.

Sequencing used immunoSEQ multiplex PCR; TCRdb keeps in-frame clones, though not all of them. Seen here are some 110,000 clones, about 86% observed once, and the top ten hold about 8.8%. The clonotype comes from an adult in good health. Sequencing was performed on peripheral blood, taken on day 0 of AZD1222 vaccination. The V gene is TRBV28, the J gene TRBJ1-2, with D maybe TRBD1 (5 bases). DNA for the CDR3: TGTGCCAGCACCGAAACGGGCAGGACAATCTATGGCTACACCTTC. As protein: CASTETGRTIYGYTF.